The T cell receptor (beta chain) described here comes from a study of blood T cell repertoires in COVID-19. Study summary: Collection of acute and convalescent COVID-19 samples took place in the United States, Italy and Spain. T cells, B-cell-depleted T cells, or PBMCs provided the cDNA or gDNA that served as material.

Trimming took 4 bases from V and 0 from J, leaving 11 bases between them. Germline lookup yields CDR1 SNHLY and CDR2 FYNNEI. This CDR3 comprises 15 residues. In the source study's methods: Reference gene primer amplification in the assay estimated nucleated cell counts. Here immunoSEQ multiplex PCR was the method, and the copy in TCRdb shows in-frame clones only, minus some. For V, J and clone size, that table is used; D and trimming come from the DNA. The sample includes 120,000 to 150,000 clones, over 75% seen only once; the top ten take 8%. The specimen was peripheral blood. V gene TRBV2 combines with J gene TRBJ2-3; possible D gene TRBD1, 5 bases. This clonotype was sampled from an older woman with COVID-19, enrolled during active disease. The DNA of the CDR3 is TGTGCCAGCAGTGTAGTAGGGGCGAGCACAGATACGCAGTATTTT. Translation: CASSVVGASTDTQYF.